This T cell receptor (beta chain) was profiled in a study of blood T cell repertoires in COVID-19. Sequenced by immunoSEQ multiplex PCR; TCRdb stores in-frame clones only, minus some. This sample has 100,000 to 150,000 clones; about 74% occur once, and the top ten carry 6%. The sequenced sample was peripheral blood. The clonotype originates from a man at least 80 years old with COVID-19, enrolled during active disease.

The CDR3 reads CAISERQGTERDTQYF. The CDR3 DNA sequence: TGTGCCATCAGTGAGCGGCAGGGAACGGAAAGAGATACGCAGTATTTT. The chain recombines TRBV10-3 with TRBJ2-3, with TRBD1 as a possible D gene (5 bases). CDR1 is ENHRY, CDR2 SYGVKD, per germline. The length of the CDR3 is 16 residues. The germline V and J ends were trimmed by 2 bases and 5 bases, with 17 bases remaining between them.